The 25 T cell receptor beta chains presented below share a single source sample, sequenced in a study of Ad26.COV2.S vaccination and SARS-CoV-2 variants. The treatment was: roughly 19 received Ad26.COV2.S at low or high dose, single or two shots; several received placebo; per-sample allocation not given. Samples analyzed were those drawn on day 63 after the first vaccine or placebo injection. Sequencing was performed with immunoSEQ multiplex PCR; in TCRdb, only in-frame clones are kept and a portion is missing. The sample records 300,000 to 400,000 clones, 70% to 90% being singletons. The starting material was peripheral blood, obtained in a trial of Ad26.COV2.S vaccine versus placebo. The origin of the receptors is a person between 18 and 60 years old who received the Ad26.COV2.S COVID-19 vaccine or a placebo.

This chain joins TRBV28 and TRBJ1-5, with D possibly matching TRBD1 (6 bases). CDR3 size: 16 residues. V lost 5 bases and J 2 bases, leaving 16 bases between the germline ends. The germline V gene has CDR1 MDHEN and CDR2 SYDVKM. The CDR3 region is CASSLGGGRGNQPQHF. As DNA, the CDR3 is TGTGCCAGCAGTCTCGGGGGCGGTCGTGGCAATCAGCCCCAGCATTTT.

V usage is TRBV18 and J usage is TRBJ1-4; D may be TRBD1 (5 bases). The CDR3 sequence is 15 residues long. Deletions cut 3 bases from V and 5 bases from J, with 13 bases between. From germline, CDR1 is KGHSH and CDR2 LQKENI. The DNA of the CDR3 is TGTGCCAGCTCACCCGACAGCTTTTCAAATGAAAAACTGTTTTTT. It translates to CASSPDSFSNEKLFF.

V gene TRBV5-1 combines with J gene TRBJ2-1, with a tentative D call TRBD2 (7 bases). Per the germline V gene, CDR1 is SGHRS and CDR2 is YFSETQ. This CDR3 region has 14 residues. V was shortened by 4 bases and J by 8 bases, with 16 bases between the two germline ends. The CDR3 DNA reads as TGCGCCAGCAGCGGGGGCCCGGGGAGGGATGAGCAGTTCTTC. This sequence encodes CASSGGPGRDEQFF.

The chain employs TRBV2 and TRBJ2-5, with 8 bases that match TRBD2. V dropped 7 bases and J dropped 5; count of bases not matched to a gene: 9. Per germline, CDR1 SNHLY and CDR2 FYNNEI. This CDR3 contains 14 residues. CDR3 bases: TGTGCCAGCAAAGCGGGGGAGGTTTGGGAGACCCAGTACTTC. Its translation: CASKAGEVWETQYF.

DNA of the CDR3: TGTGCCAGCAGCCTACAGGGGAGGTCTGAAGCTTTCTTT. Its protein is CASSLQGRSEAFF. The chain links TRBV6-2 or TRBV6-3 to TRBJ1-1, with TRBD1 identical over 7 bases. The germline gives CDR1 MNHEY, CDR2 SVGEGT. V shed 6 bases, J shed 6 bases, and the junction held 7 bases outside the gene matches. This CDR3 contains 13 residues.

In DNA, the CDR3 is TGCGCCAGCAGCCAGTATGGACAGAACTACGAGCAGTACTTC. Its translation is CASSQYGQNYEQYF. The chain uses TRBV4-1 and TRBJ2-7; perhaps TRBD1 as D (6 bases). Trimming took 3 bases from V and 3 from J, leaving 12 bases between them. CDR3 length equals 14 residues. Germline values: CDR1 MGHRA, CDR2 YSYEKL.

The rearrangement uses TRBV28 and TRBJ2-7; possibly TRBD1 for D (6 bases). From germline, CDR1 is MDHEN and CDR2 SYDVKM. Trimming took 9 bases from V and 0 from J, leaving 21 bases between them. This CDR3 comprises 16 residues. The CDR3 coding sequence is TGTGCCAGTGGGGACATCGGACGGCCGAGCTCCTACGAGCAGTACTTC. Translation gives CASGDIGRPSSYEQYF.

This clone was counted a single time. The chain employs TRBV3-1 (or the pseudogene TRBV3-2) and TRBJ2-1; D not certain. This CDR3 is built from 11 residues. V lost 5 bases and J lost 10, with 9 bases in between. Germline loops: CDR1 LGHDT, CDR2 YNNKEL (reference sequence). The CDR3 here is CASSGRGEQFF. The CDR3 nucleotides read TGTGCCAGCAGCGGGCGTGGGGAGCAGTTCTTC.

V is TRBV3-1 (or the pseudogene TRBV3-2) and J is TRBJ1-2; no clear D gene. Germline V gene data show CDR1 as LGHDT and CDR2 as YNNKEL (reference sequence). V lost 1 base, J lost 11 bases, and 11 bases lay in between. This CDR3 spans 12 amino acids. CDR3 bases: TGTGCCAGCAGCCAAGGGACCCTAGGATACACCTTC. It encodes CASSQGTLGYTF.

The V gene is TRBV5-1, the J gene TRBJ2-3; D may be TRBD1 (6 bases). The CDR3 loop spans 15 amino acids. V lost 0 bases and J 4 bases, leaving 12 bases between the germline ends. Germline-derived CDR1 and CDR2 are SGHRS and YFSETQ. DNA of the CDR3: TGCGCCAGCAGCTTGGGACAGGCCAAAGCAGATACGCAGTATTTT. Amino acid sequence: CASSLGQAKADTQYF.

The chain employs TRBV28 and TRBJ1-5; D possibly corresponds to TRBD1 (6 bases). V was cut by 6 bases and J by 2 bases, with 14 bases left in between. The germline CDR1 and CDR2 sequences are MDHEN and SYDVKM. The CDR3 loop spans 15 amino acids. The CDR3 DNA reads as TGTGCCAGCAGCGGCAAACAGGGAGGCAATCAGCCCCAGCATTTT. Amino acid sequence: CASSGKQGGNQPQHF.

CDR3 amino acids: CASSLNYPGSPLHF. The CDR3 DNA sequence: TGTGCCAGCAGCCTCAACTATCCAGGTTCACCCCTCCACTTT. The chain links TRBV11-1 to TRBJ1-6; D is ambiguous. This CDR3 spans 14 amino acids. Germline V gives CDR1 SGHAT, CDR2 FQDESV (reference sequence). Deletions cut 5 bases from V and 9 bases from J, with 14 bases between.

CDR3 coding DNA: TGTGCCAGCAGCTTTACAGGGACTATGAGCAATTCACCCCTCCACTTT. It translates to CASSFTGTMSNSPLHF. This chain connects TRBV5-5 to TRBJ1-6; possible D gene TRBD1, 6 bases. The V and J ends lost 2 bases and 7 bases respectively, with 16 bases between them. The CDR3 runs 16 residues. Germline CDR1 is SGHKS and CDR2 is YYEKEE (reference sequence).

CDR3 region: CASSRLAGANNEQFF. CDR3 nucleotide sequence: TGTGCCAGCAGCCGCCTAGCGGGGGCGAACAATGAGCAGTTCTTC. This rearrangement joins TRBV28 to TRBJ2-1, with 10 nucleotides matching TRBD2. Germline CDR1 MDHEN, CDR2 SYDVKM. The CDR3 sequence is 15 residues long. Unmatched junction bases numbered 7, after V lost 6 bases and J lost 5 bases.

V and J are TRBV7-2 and TRBJ1-2; the D is unclear. V lost 5 bases and J 0 bases, leaving 10 bases between the germline ends. The CDR3 contains 14 residues. Germline CDR1 reads SGHTA; CDR2 reads FQGNSA. CDR3 loop: CASSPRGPNYGYTF. The CDR3, as DNA: TGTGCCAGCAGCCCGCGTGGCCCTAACTATGGCTACACCTTC.

The chain combines TRBV12-3 or TRBV12-4 with TRBJ2-3, with 8 bases matching TRBD2. The CDR3 runs to 13 residues. Trimming removed 10 bases from V and 2 bases from J; junction bases left unmatched: 5. CDR3 protein: CATAGGHTDTQYF. The CDR3 DNA reads TGTGCCACCGCGGGGGGCCACACAGATACGCAGTATTTT.

This clone was seen only once. This chain links TRBV18 with TRBJ1-3, with 10 bases lining up with TRBD1. The CDR3 is 15 amino acids. V shed 5 bases, J shed 4 bases, and the junction held 5 bases outside the gene matches. Germline loops: CDR1 KGHSH, CDR2 LQKENI. The chain's CDR3 is CASSFGTGEGNTIYF. DNA of the CDR3: TGTGCCAGCTCATTCGGGACAGGGGAAGGAAACACCATATATTTT.

The chain has TRBV4-2 and TRBJ1-2; weak D call: TRBD1 (6 bases). Germline V gives CDR1 LGHNA, CDR2 YNFKEQ. Trimming removed 4 bases at V and 7 bases at J, with 19 bases between. This CDR3 spans 15 amino acids. The CDR3 nucleotides read TGTGCCAGCAGCCCGTTGGGGGCGGTGGGTGCTGGCTACACCTTC. It is translated as CASSPLGAVGAGYTF.

This clone was picked up a small number of times. This chain uses TRBV7-8 with TRBJ2-1; 9 bases align to TRBD1. The CDR3 covers 15 residues. CDR1 and CDR2 from the germline V gene are SGHVS and FQNEAQ. With 4 bases clipped from V and 4 bases from J, the junction kept 5 bases outside the gene matches. DNA for the CDR3: TGTGCCAGCAGCTCACAGGGGGCCATATACAATGAGCAGTTCTTC. The encoded protein is CASSSQGAIYNEQFF.

Worth noting for this clone: One end of the junction is discordant with germline, which a read error may explain. The chain employs TRBV30 and TRBJ2-7; 11 nucleotides align to TRBD2. From germline, CDR1 is GTSNPN and CDR2 SVGIG (reference sequence). This CDR3 has 12 residues. The CDR3 coding sequence is TGTGCCTGGAGGATAGCGGGGGGGCTAGGCGTCTTC. It translates to CAWRIAGGLGVF.

The rearrangement uses TRBV19 and TRBJ1-1, with unresolved D. Trimming stripped 9 bases from V and 0 bases from J, with 11 bases between. This CDR3 has 13 amino acids. The germline V gene has CDR1 LNHDA and CDR2 SQIVND (reference sequence). The CDR3 reads CASRDKLNTEAFF. CDR3 bases: TGTGCCAGCAGAGACAAACTGAACACTGAAGCTTTCTTT.

The CDR3 nucleotides read TGTGCCAGCAGCCTGACGATAGGGGGGAACACCATATATTTT. Translation: CASSLTIGGNTIYF. The gene calls are TRBV28 and TRBJ1-3; D perhaps matches TRBD1 (6 bases). Germline assignment: CDR1 MDHEN and CDR2 SYDVKM. CDR3 length: 14 residues. V dropped 6 bases and J dropped 7 bases, with 16 bases sitting between them.

This chain uses TRBV4-2 with TRBJ1-2; D remains ambiguous. V gave up 1 base and J gave up 4 bases, with 16 bases separating them. Germline V gene lookup returns CDR1 LGHNA and CDR2 YNFKEQ. The CDR3 runs to 16 residues. CDR3 amino acids: CASSQGGRTLLYGYTF. As DNA, the CDR3 is TGTGCCAGCAGCCAAGGAGGCAGGACCCTCCTCTATGGCTACACCTTC.

The rearrangement uses TRBV13 and TRBJ2-3, with D unresolved. Trimming stripped 1 base from V and 0 bases from J, with 5 bases between. The CDR3 has 14 residues. Germline V gene lookup returns CDR1 PRHDT and CDR2 FYEKMQ (reference sequence). The CDR3 loop is CASSLVSSTDTQYF. The CDR3 nucleotides are TGTGCCAGCAGCTTAGTGAGTAGCACAGATACGCAGTATTTT.

The chain has TRBV5-5 and TRBJ1-2, with 8 bases fitting TRBD1. Germline CDR1 is SGHKS and CDR2 is YYEKEE (reference sequence). The CDR3 consists of 14 residues. The V gene end was trimmed by 4 bases and the J gene end by 6 bases; junction bases not matched to a gene: 8. CDR3 sequence reads: CASSPRTGPHGYTF. In DNA form, the CDR3 reads TGTGCCAGCAGCCCAAGGACAGGGCCGCATGGCTACACCTTC.